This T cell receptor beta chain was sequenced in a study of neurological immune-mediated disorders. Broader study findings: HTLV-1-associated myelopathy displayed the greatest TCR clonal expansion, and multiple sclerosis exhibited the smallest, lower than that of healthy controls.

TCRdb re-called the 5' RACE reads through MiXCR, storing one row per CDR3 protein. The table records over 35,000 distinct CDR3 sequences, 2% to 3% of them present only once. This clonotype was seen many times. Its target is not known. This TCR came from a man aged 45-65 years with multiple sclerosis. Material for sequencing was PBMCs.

In nucleotides, the CDR3 is TGCGCCAGCAGCTTGGATTACGAGCAGTACTTC. It is translated as CASSLDYEQYF. This rearrangement joins TRBV5-1 to TRBJ2-7, with D hard to call. This CDR3 comprises 11 residues. Germline V gene sequence: CDR1 SGHRS, CDR2 YFSETQ. V was clipped by 0 bases and J by 4 bases, with 2 bases between them.